One and the same sample provided the 16 T cell receptor beta chains below, sequenced in a study of blood T cell repertoires in COVID-19. Sequencing was performed with immunoSEQ multiplex PCR; in TCRdb, only in-frame clones are kept and a portion is missing. Among approximately 260,000 clones, about 85% were seen once, and the ten largest hold about 6.2%. Sequenced: PBMCs or T cells enriched from blood (not recorded which). These receptors were obtained from a woman aged 45-59 years who had been exposed to COVID-19.

This chain links TRBV9 with TRBJ1-1, with TRBD1 matching 7 bases. V shed 4 bases and J 1 base; nucleotides not matched to a gene: 4. Germline V lookup: CDR1 SGDLS, CDR2 YYNGEE. The CDR3 has 14 amino acids. The CDR3, as DNA: TGTGCCAGCAGCCTTAGGACAGGGAACACTGAAGCTTTCTTT. Translating gives CASSLRTGNTEAFF.

The chain couples TRBV11-2 to TRBJ1-4; no clear D gene. The CDR3 runs to 15 residues. CDR1 and CDR2 (germline): SGHAT, FQNNGV. V was shortened by 2 bases and J by 0 bases, with 7 bases between the two germline ends. The CDR3 loop reads CASSLLQATNEKLFF. In nucleotides, the CDR3 is TGTGCCAGCAGCTTACTTCAGGCAACTAATGAAAAACTGTTTTTT.

In DNA, the CDR3 is TGTGCCAGCTCACCAGAGAGGAATCACCAGCCCCAGCATTTT. Its protein product is CASSPERNHQPQHF. This sequence joins TRBV18 and TRBJ1-5; the D is unclear. From germline, CDR1 is KGHSH and CDR2 LQKENI. CDR3 size: 14 residues. Trimming removed 2 bases at V and 7 bases at J, with 12 bases between.

This clone was counted between two and nine times. The V and J genes are TRBV7-9 and TRBJ1-1; D is uncertain. V was cut by 1 base and J by 3 bases, with 6 bases left in between. Germline CDR1 is SEHNR and CDR2 is FQNEAQ (reference sequence). The CDR3 consists of 13 residues. The CDR3 here is CASSLVSYTEAFF. DNA for the CDR3: TGTGCCAGCAGCTTAGTGAGTTACACTGAAGCTTTCTTT. Complete variable domain (other parts from reference TRBV7-9 and TRBJ1-1): DTGVSQNPRHKITKRGQNVTFRCDPISEHNRLYWYRQTLGQGPEFLTYFQNEAQLEKSRLLSDRFSAERPKGSFSTLEIQRTEQGDSAMYLCASSLVSYTEAFFGQGTRLTVV.

This sequence joins TRBV29-1 and TRBJ2-1; D gene ambiguous. This CDR3 comprises 12 residues. Germline loops: CDR1 SQVTM, CDR2 ANQGSEA. Trimming pared 4 bases from V and 0 bases from J, leaving 4 bases between. CDR3 region: CSVANSYNEQFF. CDR3 nucleotides: TGCAGCGTTGCAAACTCCTACAATGAGCAGTTCTTC.

This clone has only one observation. The rearrangement joins TRBV2 to TRBJ1-5; tentatively, D is TRBD1 (6 bases). V was shortened by 7 bases and J by 3 bases, with 16 bases between the two germline ends. The length of the CDR3 is 15 residues. Germline-derived CDR1 and CDR2 are SNHLY and FYNNEI. DNA of the CDR3: TGTGCCAGCACCCTAGAGGACAGTTTCAATCAGCCCCAGCATTTT. Its translation is CASTLEDSFNQPQHF. Combining the CDR3 with reference TRBV2 and TRBJ1-5 gives the whole variable domain EPEVTQTPSHQVTQMGQEVILRCVPISNHLYFYWYRQILGQKVEFLVSFYNNEISEKSEIFDDQFSVERPDGSNFTLKIRSTKLEDSAMYFCASTLEDSFNQPQHFGDGTRLSIL.

This clone showed up just once. This chain joins TRBV10-3 and TRBJ2-6; TRBD2 might be the D (6 bases). The CDR3 contains 15 residues. CDR1 and CDR2 from the germline V gene are ENHRY and SYGVKD. V gave up 4 bases and J gave up 1 base, with 8 bases separating them. The CDR3 DNA reads as TGTGCCATCAGTGCGGGGGTATCTGGGGCCAACGTCCTGACTTTC. It codes for CAISAGVSGANVLTF.

This chain links TRBV9 with TRBJ2-4; TRBD1 agrees at 7 bases. The CDR3 is made up of 19 amino acids. With 0 bases clipped from V and 0 bases from J, the junction kept 12 bases outside the gene matches. Germline V gene lookup returns CDR1 SGDLS and CDR2 YYNGEE. For the CDR3, the DNA is TGTGCCAGCAGCGTAGGTAGTGGACAGGACGGGGAAGCCAAAAACATTCAGTACTTC. Its translation: CASSVGSGQDGEAKNIQYF.

This clone was seen more than once but under ten times. The chain combines TRBV5-4 with TRBJ2-7, with TRBD1 matching 8 bases. The CDR3 runs 15 residues. The junction had 9 bases not matched to a gene; V was cut back by 4 bases and J by 3 bases. Germline lookup yields CDR1 SGHNT and CDR2 YYREEE (reference sequence). The CDR3 DNA sequence: TGTGCCAGCAGCACCCCGACAGGGGCCAACTACGAGCAGTACTTC. It codes for CASSTPTGANYEQYF.

This chain links TRBV28 with TRBJ1-1; weak D call: TRBD1 (5 bases). Looked up from germline, CDR1 is MDHEN and CDR2 is SYDVKM. CDR3 length equals 13 residues. V was clipped by 3 bases and J by 7 bases, with 12 bases between them. CDR3: CASSFRRAHEAFF. CDR3 bases: TGTGCCAGCAGTTTCCGCAGGGCCCATGAAGCTTTCTTT.

The chain recombines TRBV30 with TRBJ1-5, with a weak D call TRBD1 (6 bases). The V end lost 1 base, the J end lost 11 bases, and 15 bases lay between the germline ends. This CDR3 comprises 13 residues. Germline loops: CDR1 GTSNPN, CDR2 SVGIG (reference sequence). The CDR3 region is CAWSGGPREAQHF. The CDR3 DNA follows: TGTGCCTGGAGTGGGGGGCCCCGAGAGGCCCAGCATTTT. Using reference TRBV30 and TRBJ1-5 for the parts outside the CDR3, the full variable domain is SQTIHQWPATLVQPVGSPLSLECTVEGTSNPNLYWYRQAAGRGLQLLFYSVGIGQISSEVPQNLSASRPQDRQFILSSKKLLLSDSGFYLCAWSGGPREAQHFGDGTRLSIL.

There are a few counts of this clone. The rearrangement joins TRBV29-1 to TRBJ2-7; D remains unclear. This CDR3 spans 12 amino acids. Looked up from germline, CDR1 is SQVTM and CDR2 is ANQGSEA. V shed 4 bases and J shed 6 bases, with 13 bases lying between them. CDR3 loop: CSVGPSSGEQYF. DNA of the CDR3: TGCAGCGTTGGCCCCTCTTCGGGCGAGCAGTACTTC.

The chain combines TRBV5-1 with TRBJ1-6; no definite D call. V lost 4 bases to trimming and J lost 10 bases, with 21 bases between them. The CDR3 contains 16 residues. Germline V CDR1 and CDR2: SGHRS, YFSETQ. The CDR3 DNA follows: TGCGCCAGCAGCCCTGGAGGACCGGGTTTGGGATCACCCCTCCACTTT. Its protein is CASSPGGPGLGSPLHF.

The chain employs TRBV11-3 and TRBJ2-2; D not resolved. Germline V gene sequence: CDR1 SGHNT, CDR2 YENEEA. Trimming pared 5 bases from V and 0 bases from J, leaving 10 bases between. This CDR3 spans 15 amino acids. CDR3 coding DNA: TGTGCCAGCAGCCCATCCGGAGCGAACACCGGGGAGCTGTTTTTT. This encodes CASSPSGANTGELFF.

The genes are TRBV6-1 and TRBJ1-6, with no clear D. This CDR3 has 15 residues. V was trimmed by 0 bases and J by 7 bases, leaving 10 bases between them. Germline V gene sequence: CDR1 MNHNS, CDR2 SASEGT. This chain's CDR3 is CASSEARGGNSPLHF. CDR3 coding DNA: TGTGCCAGCAGTGAAGCCCGGGGTGGGAATTCACCCCTCCACTTT.

The V gene is TRBV7-8, the J gene TRBJ1-5; D possibly corresponds to TRBD1 (6 bases). There are 16 residues in the CDR3. Germline assignment: CDR1 SGHVS and CDR2 FQNEAQ. Trimming took 5 bases from V and 0 from J, leaving 14 bases between them. The CDR3 region is CASSPRTVISNQPQHF. Written as DNA, the CDR3 is TGTGCCAGCAGCCCTCGGACAGTCATTAGCAATCAGCCCCAGCATTTT.